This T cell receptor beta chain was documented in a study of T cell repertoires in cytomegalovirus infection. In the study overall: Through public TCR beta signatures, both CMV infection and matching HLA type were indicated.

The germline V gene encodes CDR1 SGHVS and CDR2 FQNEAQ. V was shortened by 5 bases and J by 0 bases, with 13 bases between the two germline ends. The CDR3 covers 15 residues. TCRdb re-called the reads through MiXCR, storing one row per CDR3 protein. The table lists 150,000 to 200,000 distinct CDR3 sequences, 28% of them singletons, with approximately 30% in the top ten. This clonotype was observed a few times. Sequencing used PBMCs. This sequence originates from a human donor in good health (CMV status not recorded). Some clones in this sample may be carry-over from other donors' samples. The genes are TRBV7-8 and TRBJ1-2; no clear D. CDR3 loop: CASSASRESNYGYTF. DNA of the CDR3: TGTGCCAGCAGCGCTAGCCGGGAATCTAACTATGGCTACACCTTC.